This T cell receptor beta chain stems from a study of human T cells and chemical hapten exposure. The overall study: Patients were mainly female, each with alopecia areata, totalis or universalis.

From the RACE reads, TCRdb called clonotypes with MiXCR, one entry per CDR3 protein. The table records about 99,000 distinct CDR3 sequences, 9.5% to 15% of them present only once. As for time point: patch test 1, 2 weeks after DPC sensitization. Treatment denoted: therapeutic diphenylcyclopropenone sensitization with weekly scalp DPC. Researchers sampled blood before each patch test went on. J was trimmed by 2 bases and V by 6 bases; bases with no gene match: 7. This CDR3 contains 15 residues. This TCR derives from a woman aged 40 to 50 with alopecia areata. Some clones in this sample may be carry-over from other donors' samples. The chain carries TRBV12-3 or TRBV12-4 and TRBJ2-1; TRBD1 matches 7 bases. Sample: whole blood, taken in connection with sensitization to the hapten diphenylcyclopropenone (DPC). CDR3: CASSHRQGAYNEQFF. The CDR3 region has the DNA TGTGCCAGCAGCCACCGGCAGGGGGCCTACAATGAGCAGTTCTTC.